This T cell receptor (beta chain) is drawn from a study of T cell repertoires and HLA-DP antigens. In regard to this clone: The antigen is not known.

Germline V CDR1 and CDR2: MNHEY, SVGAGI. Trimming left V 3 bases short and J 8 bases short, with 16 bases between. The CDR3 is made up of 15 amino acids. Each pre-culture CD4+ sample aimed for fewer than 250,000 T cell genomes at deep resolution. The method was immunoSEQ multiplex PCR; TCRdb's version includes in-frame clones alone and lacks a portion of them. The sample has about 73,000 clones; roughly 77% are singletons. This TCR was recovered from a man aged 55 to 70 in good health and CMV-seronegative. V and J are TRBV6-5 and TRBJ1-4; TRBD1 might be the D (6 bases). Source material: CD4+ T cells from PBMCs. CDR3 nucleotides: TGTGCCAGCAGTTATTTTAGGGGGAAAGGAGAAAAACTGTTTTTT. This encodes CASSYFRGKGEKLFF.